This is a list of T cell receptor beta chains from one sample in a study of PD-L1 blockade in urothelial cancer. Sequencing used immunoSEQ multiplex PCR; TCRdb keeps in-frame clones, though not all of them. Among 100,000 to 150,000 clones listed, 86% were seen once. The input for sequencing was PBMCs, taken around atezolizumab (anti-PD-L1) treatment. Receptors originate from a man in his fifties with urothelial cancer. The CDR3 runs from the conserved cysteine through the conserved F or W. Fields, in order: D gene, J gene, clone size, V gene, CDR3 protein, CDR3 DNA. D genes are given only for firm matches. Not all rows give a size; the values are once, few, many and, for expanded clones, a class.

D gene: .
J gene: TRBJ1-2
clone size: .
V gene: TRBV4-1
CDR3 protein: CASSQGPGTPNYGYTF
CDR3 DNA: TGCGCCAGCAGCCAAGGACCGGGGACACCCAACTATGGCTACACCTTC

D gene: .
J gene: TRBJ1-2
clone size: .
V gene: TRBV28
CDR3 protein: CASSPAQGGYGYTF
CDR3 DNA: TGTGCCAGCAGCCCCGCCCAGGGAGGCTATGGCTACACCTTC

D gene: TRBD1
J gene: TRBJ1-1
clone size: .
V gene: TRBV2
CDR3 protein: CATQTGAPAGAEAFF
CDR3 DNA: TGTGCCACACAGACAGGGGCGCCTGCAGGAGCTGAAGCTTTCTTT

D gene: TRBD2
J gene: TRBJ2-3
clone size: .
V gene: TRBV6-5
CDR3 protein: CASSYSAGGADTQYF
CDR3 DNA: TGTGCCAGCAGTTACTCGGCGGGGGGGGCAGATACGCAGTATTTT

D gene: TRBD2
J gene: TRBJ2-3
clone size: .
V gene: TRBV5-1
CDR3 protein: CASSLEGGRAGDTQYF
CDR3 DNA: TGCGCCAGCAGCTTGGAGGGCGGGAGAGCTGGAGATACGCAGTATTTT

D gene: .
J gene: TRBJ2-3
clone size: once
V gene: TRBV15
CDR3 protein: CATSRDTSLTDTQYF
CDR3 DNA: TGTGCCACCAGCAGAGATACTAGCCTCACAGATACGCAGTATTTT

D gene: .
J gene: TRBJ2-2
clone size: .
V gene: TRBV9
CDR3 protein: CASSPYLPNTGELFF
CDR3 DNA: TGTGCCAGCAGCCCCTACCTCCCGAACACCGGGGAGCTGTTTTTT

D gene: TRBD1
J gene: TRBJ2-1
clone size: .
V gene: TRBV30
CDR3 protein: CAWSVGGQGVKFF
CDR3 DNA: TGTGCCTGGAGTGTAGGGGGACAGGGTGTTAAGTTCTTC

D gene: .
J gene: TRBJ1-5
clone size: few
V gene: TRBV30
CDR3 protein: CAWSVLLHQPQHF
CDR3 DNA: TGTGCCTGGAGTGTACTCCTCCATCAGCCCCAGCATTTT

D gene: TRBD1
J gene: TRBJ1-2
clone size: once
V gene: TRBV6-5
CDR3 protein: CASRTGEDYGYTF
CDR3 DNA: TGTGCTAGTCGGACAGGGGAAGACTATGGCTACACCTTC

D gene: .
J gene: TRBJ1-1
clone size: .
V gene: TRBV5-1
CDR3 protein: CASSSGTNTEAFF
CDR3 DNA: TGCGCCAGCAGCAGCGGGACGAACACTGAAGCTTTCTTT

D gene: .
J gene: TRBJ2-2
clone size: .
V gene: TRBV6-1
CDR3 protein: CASRVDLSTGELFF
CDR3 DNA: TGTGCCAGCAGAGTTGATCTGAGCACCGGGGAGCTGTTTTTT

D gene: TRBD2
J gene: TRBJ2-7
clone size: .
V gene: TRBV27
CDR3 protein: CASSKLAASYEQYF
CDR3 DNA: TGTGCCAGCAGCAAACTAGCGGCCTCCTACGAGCAGTACTTC

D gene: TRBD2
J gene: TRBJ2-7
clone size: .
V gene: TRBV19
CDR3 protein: CASSSLVSGSTYEQYF
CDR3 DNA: TGTGCCAGTAGTAGCCTCGTTAGCGGGAGTACATACGAGCAGTACTTC

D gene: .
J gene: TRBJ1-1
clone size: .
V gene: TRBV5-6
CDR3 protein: CASSQGRTEAFF
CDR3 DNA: TGTGCCAGCAGCCAGGGCCGGACTGAAGCTTTCTTT

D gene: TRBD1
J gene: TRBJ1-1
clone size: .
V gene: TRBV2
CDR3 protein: CASIPGQGSEAFF
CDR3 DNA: TGTGCCAGCATCCCGGGACAGGGCTCTGAAGCTTTCTTT

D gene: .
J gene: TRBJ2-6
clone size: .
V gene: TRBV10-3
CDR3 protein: CAISDRGLLYSGANVLTF
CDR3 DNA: TGTGCCATCAGTGACAGGGGTCTTCTATACTCTGGGGCCAACGTCCTGACTTTC

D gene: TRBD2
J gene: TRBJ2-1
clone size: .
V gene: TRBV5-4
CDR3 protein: CASRSGLAGAIPNEQFF
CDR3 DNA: TGTGCCAGCAGATCTGGACTAGCGGGAGCCATTCCCAATGAGCAGTTCTTC

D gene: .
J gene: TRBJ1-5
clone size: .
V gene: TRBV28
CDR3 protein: CASSLLRGNQPQHF
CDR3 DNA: TGTGCCAGCAGTTTATTGCGGGGCAATCAGCCCCAGCATTTT

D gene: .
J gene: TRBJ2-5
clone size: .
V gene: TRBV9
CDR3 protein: CASSVAVREETQYF
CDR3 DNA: TGTGCCAGCAGCGTAGCTGTACGGGAAGAGACCCAGTACTTC

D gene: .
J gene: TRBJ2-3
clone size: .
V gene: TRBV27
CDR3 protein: CASSPNRLQGRETDTQYF
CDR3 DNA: TGTGCCAGCAGCCCAAACCGCCTACAGGGTAGGGAAACAGATACGCAGTATTTT

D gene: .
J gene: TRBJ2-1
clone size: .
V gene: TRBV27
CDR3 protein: CASRSTGTHEQFF
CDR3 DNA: TGTGCCAGCAGATCCACAGGGACCCATGAGCAGTTCTTC

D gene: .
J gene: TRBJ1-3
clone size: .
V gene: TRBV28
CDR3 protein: CASSPGWAGNTIYF
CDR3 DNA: TGTGCCAGCAGTCCCGGGTGGGCTGGAAACACCATATATTTT

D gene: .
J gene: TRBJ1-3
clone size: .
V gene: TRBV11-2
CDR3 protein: CASSLPQGNTIYF
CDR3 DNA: TGTGCCAGCAGCTTGCCCCAGGGAAACACCATATATTTT